Presented here are 19 T cell receptor beta chains from one specimen sequenced in a study of memory CD4+ T cells and cytomegalovirus serostatus. Single viable CD3+CD4+CD8-CD45RO+ cells were sorted as the memory CD4+ T cells. The table came from immunoSEQ multiplex PCR; TCRdb's copy has only in-frame clones and leaves some out. The table lists some 57,000 clones, roughly four fifths of them singletons. The sample comprised memory CD4+ T cells from blood. These receptors were collected from an adult in good health and CMV-seronegative.

The V call is TRBV4-2, the J call TRBJ2-2; no reliable D call. Trimming took 0 bases from V and 4 from J, leaving 12 bases between them. This CDR3 region has 16 residues. From germline, CDR1 is LGHNA and CDR2 YNFKEQ. CDR3 nucleotides: TGTGCCAGCAGCCAAGATCCCCAATCCTCCACCGGGGAGCTGTTTTTT. Translated: CASSQDPQSSTGELFF.

The chain combines TRBV9 with TRBJ1-3, with 9 bases that match TRBD1. The germline V gene has CDR1 SGDLS and CDR2 YYNGEE. The CDR3 totals 14 residues. The trim removed 3 bases at V and 5 bases at J, leaving 3 bases unmatched. The CDR3 spells CASSAGQGRNTIYF. The CDR3 DNA is TGTGCCAGCAGCGCGGGACAGGGAAGAAACACCATATATTTT.

The chain combines TRBV5-1 with TRBJ2-5; 9 nucleotides align to TRBD1. Germline assignment: CDR1 SGHRS and CDR2 YFSETQ. This CDR3 comprises 15 residues. V trimming: 3 bases; J trimming: 5 bases; junction bases outside the gene matches: 8. The DNA for the CDR3 is TGCGCCAGCAGCTGGGGACAGGGTGTAGGGGAGACCCAGTACTTC. It codes for CASSWGQGVGETQYF.

V and J are TRBV5-1 and TRBJ2-5; a weak D match, TRBD1 (6 bases). The CDR3 loop spans 15 amino acids. Germline assignment: CDR1 SGHRS and CDR2 YFSETQ. Trimming took off 4 bases at V and 5 bases at J, with 18 bases between the two ends. The CDR3 region has the DNA TGCGCCAGCAGCGTCGGGACACCCTCCGGGGAGACCCAGTACTTC. It translates to CASSVGTPSGETQYF.

This clone was seen a few times. V and J are TRBV10-3 and TRBJ2-1; TRBD2 aligns across 13 bases. The CDR3 contains 15 residues. Looked up from germline, CDR1 is ENHRY and CDR2 is SYGVKD. With 6 bases clipped from V and 5 bases from J, the junction kept 4 bases outside the gene matches. The CDR3 DNA follows: TGTGCCATCAGGAGGACTAGCGGGAGAGACAATGAGCAGTTCTTC. As protein: CAIRRTSGRDNEQFF.

There are a few counts of this clone. The gene calls are TRBV2 and TRBJ2-4; weak D call: TRBD2 (6 bases). The CDR3 length is 13 residues. With 7 bases removed from V and 7 bases from J, the gap between germline ends came to 14 bases. Germline CDR1 and CDR2: SNHLY and FYNNEI. The CDR3 bases are TGTGCCAGCAAGGCGGGGTCCAGTAACATTCAGTACTTC. The encoded protein is CASKAGSSNIQYF. Full variable domain (remainder filled in from reference TRBV2 and TRBJ2-4): EPEVTQTPSHQVTQMGQEVILRCVPISNHLYFYWYRQILGQKVEFLVSFYNNEISEKSEIFDDQFSVERPDGSNFTLKIRSTKLEDSAMYFCASKAGSSNIQYFGAGTRLSVL.

The V call is TRBV5-6, the J call TRBJ1-2; D might be TRBD1 (5 bases). V lost 0 bases, J lost 4 bases, and 16 bases lay in between. The germline CDR1 and CDR2 sequences are SGHDT and YYEEEE. CDR3 length: 16 amino acids. CDR3 loop: CASSLGSGPRAYGYTF. CDR3 DNA sequence: TGTGCCAGCAGCTTGGGATCGGGACCGAGAGCCTATGGCTACACCTTC.

This clone showed up just a few times. The genes are TRBV18 and TRBJ2-7; D might be TRBD1 (5 bases). The CDR3 is made up of 13 amino acids. V lost 6 bases and J 6 bases, leaving 15 bases between the germline ends. Germline lookup yields CDR1 KGHSH and CDR2 LQKENI. This chain's CDR3 is CASSYGAKGEQYF. The CDR3 DNA is TGTGCCAGCTCGTATGGGGCAAAGGGCGAGCAGTACTTC. The variable domain in full, completed from reference TRBV18 and TRBJ2-7, reads NAGVMQNPRHLVRRRGQEARLRCSPMKGHSHVYWYRQLPEEGLKFMVYLQKENIIDESGMPKERFSAEFPKEGPSILRIQQVVRGDSAAYFCASSYGAKGEQYFGPGTRLTVT.

The CDR3 region is CASGPSNTDTQYF. In nucleotides, the CDR3 is TGCGCCAGCGGACCATCAAACACAGATACGCAGTATTTT. The genes are TRBV5-1 and TRBJ2-3, with no clear D. The CDR3 spans 13 residues. Germline loops: CDR1 SGHRS, CDR2 YFSETQ. The V gene lost 7 bases and the J gene lost 2 bases, with 11 bases spanning the gap.

The genes are TRBV7-8 and TRBJ1-1; 10 bases fit TRBD1. The length of the CDR3 is 16 residues. The germline V gene has CDR1 SGHVS and CDR2 FQNEAQ. The J segment lost 4 bases and the V segment lost 5 bases, leaving 10 bases of the junction unmatched. The CDR3 here is CASSPTPTGGFTEAFF. CDR3 in DNA: TGTGCCAGCAGCCCCACTCCGACAGGGGGCTTCACTGAAGCTTTCTTT. Full variable domain (rest looked up from reference TRBV7-8 and TRBJ1-1): GAGVSQSPRYKVAKRGQDVALRCDPISGHVSLFWYQQALGQGPEFLTYFQNEAQLDKSGLPSDRFFAERPEGSVSTLKIQRTQQEDSAVYLCASSPTPTGGFTEAFFGQGTRLTVV.

The genes are TRBV28 and TRBJ1-2; tentative D call: TRBD1 (6 bases). V shed 1 base and J shed 2 bases, with 17 bases lying between them. Germline lookup yields CDR1 MDHEN and CDR2 SYDVKM. The CDR3 totals 17 residues. The CDR3: CASSLYGWPDRNYGYTF. The DNA of the CDR3 is TGTGCCAGCAGTTTATATGGCTGGCCGGACAGAAACTATGGCTACACCTTC.

This clone was found a few times. CDR3 nucleotides: TGCGCCAGCAGCTCACAGGGGGATGGCTACACCTTC. Translation gives CASSSQGDGYTF. The chain couples TRBV5-1 to TRBJ1-2, with 8 bases identical to TRBD1. Trimming cost V 3 bases and J 6 bases; bases outside gene matches: 1. Germline V gives CDR1 SGHRS, CDR2 YFSETQ. CDR3 length: 12 amino acids.

V and J are TRBV6-1 and TRBJ2-5; D remains unclear. CDR3 length: 15 amino acids. CDR1 is MNHNS and CDR2 is SASEGT in the germline V gene. Trimming left V 3 bases short and J 5 bases short, with 16 bases between. In DNA, the CDR3 is TGTGCCAGCAGTGATCCGTCCTTAATTAAGGAGACCCAGTACTTC. This gives the protein CASSDPSLIKETQYF.

The rearrangement links TRBV4-2 to TRBJ2-7; D call uncertain. The CDR3 has 13 residues. The germline V gene encodes CDR1 LGHNA and CDR2 YNFKEQ. Deletions cut 1 base from V and 6 bases from J, with 10 bases between. The CDR3 protein is CASSQGSQVEQYF. CDR3 coding DNA: TGTGCCAGCAGCCAAGGGAGCCAGGTCGAGCAGTACTTC.

This clone was counted a few times. The CDR3 reads CASSPEARVLNSPLHF. Written as DNA, the CDR3 is TGTGCCAGCAGTCCCGAGGCCAGGGTCCTGAATTCACCCCTCCACTTT. The rearrangement uses TRBV2 and TRBJ1-6, with D perhaps matching TRBD1 (5 bases). From germline, CDR1 is SNHLY and CDR2 FYNNEI. V was cut by 5 bases and J by 7 bases, with 18 bases left in between. The CDR3 spans 16 residues.

This clone appeared a few times. The rearrangement joins TRBV7-6 to TRBJ2-1; D is unclear. Germline V gives CDR1 SGHVS, CDR2 FNYEAQ. CDR3 length: 15 amino acids. Trimming removed 5 bases from V and 4 bases from J, with 15 bases in between. CDR3 in amino acids: CASSASSGRYNEQFF. CDR3 bases: TGTGCCAGCAGCGCCTCCAGTGGGCGGTACAATGAGCAGTTCTTC.

The chain couples TRBV28 to TRBJ1-1; tentatively, D is TRBD1 (5 bases). The CDR3 contains 15 residues. The germline CDR1 and CDR2 sequences are MDHEN and SYDVKM. The germline V and J ends were trimmed by 3 bases and 1 base, with 12 bases remaining between them. CDR3 sequence (DNA): TGTGCCAGCAGTTTGAGGGGATCCCCGAACACTGAAGCTTTCTTT. This sequence encodes CASSLRGSPNTEAFF.

As DNA, the CDR3 is TGCAGCGTTGATCGAGATATGAACACTGAAGCTTTCTTT. It translates to CSVDRDMNTEAFF. The chain combines TRBV29-1 with TRBJ1-1, with D unclear. Trimming stripped 3 bases from V and 0 bases from J, with 8 bases between. CDR1 and CDR2 (germline): SQVTM, ANQGSEA. The CDR3 runs 13 residues.

The chain joins TRBV5-4 to TRBJ1-6; tentative D call: TRBD1 (5 bases). Germline V gene lookup returns CDR1 SGHNT and CDR2 YYREEE (reference sequence). The CDR3 loop spans 14 amino acids. The V and J ends lost 4 bases and 7 bases respectively, with 12 bases between them. The CDR3 is CASSPGGENSPLHF. The CDR3 DNA sequence: TGTGCCAGCAGCCCCGGGGGGGAGAATTCACCCCTCCACTTT.